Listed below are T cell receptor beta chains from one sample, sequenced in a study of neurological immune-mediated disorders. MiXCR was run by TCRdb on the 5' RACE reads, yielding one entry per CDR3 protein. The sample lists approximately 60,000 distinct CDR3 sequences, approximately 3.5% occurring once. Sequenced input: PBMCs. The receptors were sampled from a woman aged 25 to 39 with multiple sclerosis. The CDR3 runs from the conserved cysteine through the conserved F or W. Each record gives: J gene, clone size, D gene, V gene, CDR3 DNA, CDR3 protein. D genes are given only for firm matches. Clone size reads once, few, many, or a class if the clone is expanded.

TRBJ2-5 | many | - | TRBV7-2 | TGTGCCAGCAGCTTAGCGCGACAAGAGACCCAGTACTTC | CASSLARQETQYF
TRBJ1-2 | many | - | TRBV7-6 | TGTGCCAGCAGCCCTAACAGTGCAGGCAACTATGGCTACACCTTC | CASSPNSAGNYGYTF
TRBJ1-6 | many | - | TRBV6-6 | TGTGCCAGCAGTTACTGGTCGTTACAGAATTATAATTCACCCCTCCACTTT | CASSYWSLQNYNSPLHF
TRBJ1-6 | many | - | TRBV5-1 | TGCGCCAGCAGCTTGGGGACAGCTTATAATTCACCCCTCCACTTT | CASSLGTAYNSPLHF
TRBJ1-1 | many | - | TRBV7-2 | TGTGCCAGCAGCGAGGGAGGGGGTACTGAAGCTTTCTTT | CASSEGGGTEAFF
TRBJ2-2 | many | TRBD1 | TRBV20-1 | TGCAGTGCCCGCCGGGACAGTTACACCGGGGAGCTGTTTTTT | CSARRDSYTGELFF
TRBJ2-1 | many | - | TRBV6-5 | TGTGCCAGCAATCAACGGGGGACCTACAATGAGCAGTTCTTC | CASNQRGTYNEQFF
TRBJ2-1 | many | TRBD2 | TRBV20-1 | TGCAGTGCTAGTAGACTAGCGGGGGGTAACAATGAGCAGTTCTTC | CSASRLAGGNNEQFF
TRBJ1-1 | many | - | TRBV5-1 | TGCGCCAGCAGCCTCGACGGACGGCCCCTGAACACTGAAGCTTTCTTT | CASSLDGRPLNTEAFF
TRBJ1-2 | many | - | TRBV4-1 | TGCGCCAGCAGCCAATCTAGGGGGGGACTGTTAGATGGCTACACCTTC | CASSQSRGGLLDGYTF
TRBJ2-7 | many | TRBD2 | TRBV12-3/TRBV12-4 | TGTGCCAGCAGGGGGGGACTAGCGGACTACGAGCAGTACTTC | CASRGGLADYEQYF
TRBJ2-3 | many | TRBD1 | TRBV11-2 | TGTGCCAGCAGCTCTAGACAGGGGAAGGCGACAGATACGCAGTATTTT | CASSSRQGKATDTQYF
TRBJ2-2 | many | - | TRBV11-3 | TGTGCCAGCAGCTTATATCCCGGGGAGCTGTTTTTT | CASSLYPGELFF
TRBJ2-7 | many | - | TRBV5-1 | TGCGCCAGCAGCTTGGAAGGGGCCTACGAGCAGTACTTC | CASSLEGAYEQYF
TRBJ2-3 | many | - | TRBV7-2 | TGTGCCAGCAGCTTATTATCGGCAGATACGCAGTATTTT | CASSLLSADTQYF
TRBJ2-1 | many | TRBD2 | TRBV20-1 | TGCAGTGCTAGTGATTGGACTAGCGACGAGCAGTTCTTC | CSASDWTSDEQFF
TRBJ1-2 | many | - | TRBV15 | TGTGCCACCAGCAGATCGGGACTTCCCCTGGCCTATGGCTACACCTTC | CATSRSGLPLAYGYTF
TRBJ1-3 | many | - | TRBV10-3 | TGTGCCACTCAGCAGGGACTTTTAAACACCATATATTTT | CATQQGLLNTIYF
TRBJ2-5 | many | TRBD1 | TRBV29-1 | TGCAGCGCCAAACAGGGGTGGGAGACCCAGTACTTC | CSAKQGWETQYF
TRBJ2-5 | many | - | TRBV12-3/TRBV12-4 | TGTGCCAGCAGCCGTGGACTCTCTGGGGAGACCCAGTACTTC | CASSRGLSGETQYF
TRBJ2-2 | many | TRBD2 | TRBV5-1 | TGCGCCAGCAAAGGGCTAGCGGTAACCGGGGAGCTGTTTTTT | CASKGLAVTGELFF
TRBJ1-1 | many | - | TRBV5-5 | TGTGCCAGCAGCTTGGGGCTGGGGAGGGGTTTGGTCGCTTTCTTT | CASSLGLGRGLVAFF
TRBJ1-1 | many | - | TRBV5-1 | TGCGCCAGCAGCTGGACTCCCAGTCAGTCCGCTGAAGCTTTCTTT | CASSWTPSQSAEAFF
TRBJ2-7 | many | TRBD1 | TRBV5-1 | TGCGCCAGCAGACTCAGGGGGCTGACTGGAGAGCAGTACTTC | CASRLRGLTGEQYF
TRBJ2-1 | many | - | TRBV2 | TGTGCCAGCAGCATCCCGCTTCCGGCGGAGCAGTTCTTC | CASSIPLPAEQFF
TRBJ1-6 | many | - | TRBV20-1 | TGCAGTGCTAGGGAGGGGTGGAATTCACCCCTCAACTTT | CSAREGWNSPLNF
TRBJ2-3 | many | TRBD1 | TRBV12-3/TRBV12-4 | TGTGCCAGCAGTTTGACAGGGGGCGCAGTGGCAGATACGCAGTATTTT | CASSLTGGAVADTQYF
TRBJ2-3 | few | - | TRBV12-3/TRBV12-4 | TGTGCCAGCAGTTTTTGGACCCCAGGGCAGGGATTCACAGATACGCAGTATTTT | CASSFWTPGQGFTDTQYF
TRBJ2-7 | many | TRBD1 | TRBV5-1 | TGCGCCAGCAGCTTAGTCCGGACAGGGGGCTACGAGCAGTACTTC | CASSLVRTGGYEQYF
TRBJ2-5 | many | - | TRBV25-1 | TGTGCCAGCACCAGGGGCGGGGAGACCCAGTACTTC | CASTRGGETQYF
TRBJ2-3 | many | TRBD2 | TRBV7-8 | TGTGCCAGCAGCCCGGGACTAGCGGGAGAGGAGGGTCGTAATACGCAGTATTTT | CASSPGLAGEEGRNTQYF
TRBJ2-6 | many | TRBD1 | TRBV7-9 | TGTGCCAGCAGACGACAGGGGACTGGGGCCAACGTCCTGACTTTC | CASRRQGTGANVLTF
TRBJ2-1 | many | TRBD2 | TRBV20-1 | TGCAGTGCCTACGGACTAGCGGGGGGAATCCTCGGTAATGAGCAGTTCTTC | CSAYGLAGGILGNEQFF
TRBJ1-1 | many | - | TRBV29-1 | TGCAGCGTTGTCGGGCAGAACACTGAAGCTTTCTTT | CSVVGQNTEAFF
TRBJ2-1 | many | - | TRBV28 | TGTGCCAGCAGCCCCGTTCGGGGCAGCGCCCAAAGCTCCTACAATGAGCAGTTCTTC | CASSPVRGSAQSSYNEQFF
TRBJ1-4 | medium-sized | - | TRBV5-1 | TGCGCCAGCAGCCCTTGGACAGCGAATGAAAAACTGTTTTTT | CASSPWTANEKLFF
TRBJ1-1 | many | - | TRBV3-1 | TGTGCCAGCAGCCTCTCCCGTGACAGAATCGAAGCTTTCTTT | CASSLSRDRIEAFF